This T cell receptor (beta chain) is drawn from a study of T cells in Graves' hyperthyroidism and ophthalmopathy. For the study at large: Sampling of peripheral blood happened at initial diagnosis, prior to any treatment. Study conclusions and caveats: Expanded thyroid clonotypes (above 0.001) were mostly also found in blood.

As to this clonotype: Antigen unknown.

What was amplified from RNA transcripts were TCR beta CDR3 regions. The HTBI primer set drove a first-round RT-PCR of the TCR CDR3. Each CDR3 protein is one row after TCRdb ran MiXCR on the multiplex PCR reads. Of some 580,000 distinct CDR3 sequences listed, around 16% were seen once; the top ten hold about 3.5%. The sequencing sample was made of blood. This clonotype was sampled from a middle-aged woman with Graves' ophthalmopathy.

CDR3 bases: TGTGCCAGCAGAGCAAACAGCGTCCCGCGGAGTGATACCATATATTTT. As protein: CASRANSVPRSDTIYF. The J gene is TRBJ1-3, the V gene TRBV6-1; no reliable D call. Germline loops: CDR1 MNHNS, CDR2 SASEGT. The CDR3 loop spans 16 amino acids. Trimming took off 6 bases at V and 10 bases at J, with 25 bases between the two ends.